Following are 27 T cell receptor beta chains from one sample sequenced in a study of T-cell reconstitution after alpha-beta-depleted transplantation in children. Unique molecular identifiers were incorporated during preparation of the TCRbeta library. Using its own MiXCR run on the PCR reads, TCRdb lists one record per CDR3 protein. The sample includes more than 100,000 distinct CDR3 sequences, roughly 24% of them seen just once. The sample consisted of PBMCs, mostly from graft donor cells, taken 180 days after TCRalphabeta/CD19-depleted stem cell transplant. The receptors were sampled from a male patient between 2 and 9 years old who had a stem cell transplant for chronic granulomatous disease, so the T cells may come from the graft donor.

The chain is built from TRBV28 and TRBJ1-1; D might be TRBD1 (6 bases). The CDR3 contains 12 residues. Deletions cut 5 bases from V and 11 bases from J, with 15 bases between. Germline loops: CDR1 MDHEN, CDR2 SYDVKM. CDR3 sequence reads: CASSLSTGRAFF. The CDR3 bases are TGTGCCAGCAGTCTATCGACAGGTCGGGCTTTCTTT.

V gene TRBV29-1 combines with J gene TRBJ2-1; no clear D gene. This CDR3 region has 13 residues. Germline V gene sequence: CDR1 SQVTM, CDR2 ANQGSEA. The V end was cut by 8 bases, the J end by 6 bases, with 17 bases between. CDR3 coding DNA: TGCAGCCATAATTTTGGGGTCGGCAATGAGCAGTTCTTC. Protein: CSHNFGVGNEQFF.

This clonotype has at least ten counts. V and J are TRBV29-1 and TRBJ2-7; D ambiguous. Germline V CDR1 and CDR2: SQVTM, ANQGSEA. Trimming removed 4 bases from V and 4 bases from J, with 14 bases in between. This CDR3 has 13 amino acids. The CDR3 region is CSVAPRLGYEQYF. The CDR3, as DNA: TGCAGCGTTGCCCCCCGCCTGGGGTACGAGCAGTACTTC.

This clonotype was observed many times. This chain uses TRBV20-1 with TRBJ2-1, with D possibly TRBD1 on 5 matching bases. The V end lost 3 bases, the J end lost 6 bases, and 15 bases lay between the germline ends. The CDR3 loop spans 14 amino acids. Per the germline V gene, CDR1 is DFQATT and CDR2 is SNEGSKA (reference sequence). CDR3 sequence reads: CSARRRGNVNEQFF. Here the CDR3 DNA reads TGCAGTGCTAGGCGAAGGGGCAATGTCAATGAGCAGTTCTTC.

The rearrangement links TRBV5-6 to TRBJ2-5; TRBD1 agrees at 7 bases. The trim removed 5 bases at V and 5 bases at J, leaving 9 bases unmatched. The CDR3 sequence is 14 residues long. Per the germline V gene, CDR1 is SGHDT and CDR2 is YYEEEE. CDR3 loop: CASRSDRRSETQYF. As DNA, the CDR3 is TGTGCCAGCAGATCGGACAGGCGCAGTGAGACCCAGTACTTC. Looking up the rest from reference TRBV5-6 and TRBJ2-5 gives the full variable domain: DAGVTQSPTHLIKTRGQQVTLRCSPKSGHDTVSWYQQALGQGPQFIFQYYEEEERQRGNFPDRFSGHQFPNYSSELNVNALLLGDSALYLCASRSDRRSETQYFGPGTRLLVL.

This chain connects TRBV5-1 to TRBJ2-7; D not certain. CDR1 SGHRS and CDR2 YFSETQ come from the germline V gene. There are 12 residues in the CDR3. CDR3 loop: CAVGLPGREQYF. The CDR3 DNA reads as TGCGCAGTGGGGTTACCTGGGCGCGAGCAGTACTTC.

V is TRBV18 and J is TRBJ1-3, with D possibly being TRBD1 (5 bases). The CDR3 spans 15 residues. Germline CDR1 KGHSH, CDR2 LQKENI. V was pared by 2 bases and J by 2 bases, with 10 bases between. CDR3 nucleotides: TGTGCCAGCTCACCAGTCTCAGGGACTGGAAACACCATATATTTT. Its protein product is CASSPVSGTGNTIYF.

This clonotype showed up many times. The rearrangement uses TRBV7-8 and TRBJ2-7, with no clear D. Trimming took off 6 bases at V and 2 bases at J, with 17 bases between the two ends. Per germline, CDR1 SGHVS and CDR2 FQNEAQ. The CDR3 is 15 amino acids. The CDR3 nucleotides are TGTGCCAGCAGTTCCGGGCGGACCAGAGCCTACGAGCAGTACTTC. Its protein product is CASSSGRTRAYEQYF.

The table lists this clonotype with a few counts. This chain links TRBV9 with TRBJ1-6; no definite D call. CDR1 is SGDLS and CDR2 is YYNGEE in the germline V gene. Trimming took off 0 bases at V and 10 bases at J, with 14 bases between the two ends. CDR3 length equals 15 residues. Written as DNA, the CDR3 is TGTGCCAGCAGCGTAGGGTGGAGGGCCGAATCACCCCTCCACTTT. It encodes CASSVGWRAESPLHF.

This clonotype was detected many times. J is TRBJ2-1 and V is TRBV29-1; D not certain. CDR1 and CDR2 from the germline V gene are SQVTM and ANQGSEA. The V and J ends lost 4 bases and 4 bases respectively, with 2 bases between them. The CDR3 totals 10 residues. The chain's CDR3 is CSVGYNEQFF. Written as DNA, the CDR3 is TGCAGCGTTGGGTACAATGAGCAGTTCTTC.

This chain connects TRBV19 to TRBJ1-2; no clear D gene. CDR3 size: 15 residues. V was shortened by 3 bases and J by 0 bases, with 11 bases between the two germline ends. The germline gives CDR1 LNHDA, CDR2 SQIVND (reference sequence). CDR3 sequence: CASSILTDSNYGYTF. The CDR3 nucleotides read TGTGCCAGTAGTATCCTAACGGATTCTAACTATGGCTACACCTTC.

This sequence joins TRBV20-1 and TRBJ2-2; 7 bases map to TRBD2. V lost 3 bases, J lost 1 base, and 8 bases stayed unmatched. This CDR3 region has 16 residues. Germline values: CDR1 DFQATT, CDR2 SNEGSKA (reference sequence). This CDR3 reads CSARWASGKNTGELFF. The CDR3 coding sequence is TGCAGTGCTAGGTGGGCTAGCGGAAAGAACACCGGGGAGCTGTTTTTT.

This clonotype occurred many times. The gene calls are TRBV12-3 or TRBV12-4 and TRBJ2-1; no clear D gene. The length of the CDR3 is 13 residues. The V end lost 6 bases, the J end lost 5 bases, and 11 bases lay between the germline ends. In DNA form, the CDR3 reads TGTGCCAGCAGCCTTCTAGAGCACAATGAGCAGTTCTTC. Encoded protein: CASSLLEHNEQFF.

The chain has TRBV6-2 or TRBV6-3 and TRBJ2-5; D call uncertain. Germline loops: CDR1 MNHEY, CDR2 SVGEGT. This CDR3 spans 13 amino acids. The germline V and J ends were trimmed by 2 bases and 5 bases, with 9 bases remaining between them. The CDR3 is CASSYAERETQYF. The CDR3 DNA is TGTGCCAGCAGTTACGCGGAACGGGAGACCCAGTACTTC.

This clonotype was recorded many times. The V gene is TRBV13, the J gene TRBJ2-5; D gene ambiguous. The CDR3 spans 13 residues. The germline V gene encodes CDR1 PRHDT and CDR2 FYEKMQ (reference sequence). The V gene lost 4 bases and the J gene lost 1 base, with 7 bases spanning the gap. DNA for the CDR3: TGTGCCAGCAGCTCCACCGTCCAAGAGACCCAGTACTTC. The encoded protein is CASSSTVQETQYF.

This clonotype was observed many times. V is TRBV7-6 and J is TRBJ2-7; 9 nucleotides match TRBD1. Per the germline V gene, CDR1 is SGHVS and CDR2 is FNYEAQ. V gave up 5 bases and J gave up 1 base; unmatched junction bases: 6. CDR3 length equals 15 residues. DNA for the CDR3: TGTGCCAGCAGCCCAGAGGACAGGGGATCCTACGAGCAGTACTTC. This translates into CASSPEDRGSYEQYF.

The chain employs TRBV29-1 and TRBJ1-1, with D possibly being TRBD1 (5 bases). The CDR3 is made up of 12 amino acids. From germline, CDR1 is SQVTM and CDR2 ANQGSEA. V shed 6 bases and J shed 1 base, with 9 bases lying between them. The CDR3 bases are TGCAGCGTCCAGGGTTGGAACACTGAAGCTTTCTTT. Amino acid sequence: CSVQGWNTEAFF.

In its sample, this clonotype was seen a few times. This rearrangement joins TRBV6-6 to TRBJ1-5, with D perhaps TRBD1 (5 bases). Trimming left V 5 bases short and J 6 bases short, with 11 bases between. The CDR3 runs 13 residues. Germline V CDR1 and CDR2: MNHNY, SVGAGI (reference sequence). The CDR3: CASSRGVVQPQHF. CDR3 nucleotides: TGTGCCAGCAGTAGAGGGGTTGTTCAGCCCCAGCATTTT.

Ten or more counts support this clonotype. The chain has TRBV20-1 and TRBJ1-5; tentative D call: TRBD1 (5 bases). This CDR3 is built from 12 residues. The germline V gene encodes CDR1 DFQATT and CDR2 SNEGSKA (reference sequence). The V and J ends lost 6 bases and 7 bases respectively, with 13 bases between them. The CDR3: CSAHGGGQPQHF. CDR3 DNA sequence: TGCAGTGCCCATGGTGGGGGGCAGCCCCAGCATTTT.

This clonotype was recorded a few times. The chain carries TRBV18 and TRBJ2-7, with TRBD2 identical over 9 bases. V lost 6 bases, J lost 1 base, and 19 bases stayed unmatched. The CDR3 is 19 residues long. CDR1 KGHSH and CDR2 LQKENI come from the germline V gene. The CDR3 DNA is TGTGCCAGCTCCCCCAGGTTGGTAGCGGGAGAAGTGAGGTCCTACGAGCAGTACTTC. Protein sequence: CASSPRLVAGEVRSYEQYF.

There are many counts of this clonotype. The rearrangement joins TRBV29-1 to TRBJ2-1; the D gene is possibly TRBD2 (5 bases). The CDR3 extends over 13 amino acids. Trimming stripped 3 bases from V and 6 bases from J, with 12 bases between. Looked up from germline, CDR1 is SQVTM and CDR2 is ANQGSEA. The DNA of the CDR3 is TGCAGCGTTGATTTGAGACTATTCAATGAGCAGTTCTTC. As protein: CSVDLRLFNEQFF.

The chain employs TRBV3-1 and TRBJ1-2; D gene uncertain. Germline CDR1 and CDR2: LGHDT and YNNKEL (reference sequence). This CDR3 has 12 amino acids. The germline V and J ends were trimmed by 10 bases and 4 bases, with 13 bases remaining between them. DNA for the CDR3: TGTGCCACCCCGTCCCTCTTCTATGGCTACACCTTC. This gives the protein CATPSLFYGYTF. Complete variable domain (other parts from reference TRBV3-1 and TRBJ1-2): DTAVSQTPKYLVTQMGNDKSIKCEQNLGHDTMYWYKQDSKKFLKIMFSYNNKELIINETVPNRFSPKSPDKAHLNLHINSLELGDSAVYFCATPSLFYGYTFGSGTRLTVV.

V gene TRBV20-1 combines with J gene TRBJ1-5; a possible D gene is TRBD1 (5 bases). This CDR3 spans 14 amino acids. Trimming shortened V by 3 bases and J by 0 bases, and 9 bases separated the two germline ends. Germline-derived CDR1 and CDR2 are DFQATT and SNEGSKA (reference sequence). The CDR3 nucleotides read TGCAGTGCTAGGCCCACAGGTAGCAATCAGCCCCAGCATTTT. Its protein is CSARPTGSNQPQHF.

This clonotype occurred once. The chain is built from TRBV19 and TRBJ2-2; D possibly corresponds to TRBD1 (5 bases). V shed 4 bases and J shed 6 bases, with 9 bases lying between them. The CDR3 consists of 13 residues. Per the germline V gene, CDR1 is LNHDA and CDR2 is SQIVND (reference sequence). DNA of the CDR3: TGTGCCAGTAGTACTCAGGGTCCCGGGGAGCTGTTTTTT. Translation: CASSTQGPGELFF.

At least ten counts were recorded for this clonotype. The rearrangement uses TRBV5-6 and TRBJ2-1; D remains unclear. Looked up from germline, CDR1 is SGHDT and CDR2 is YYEEEE. The CDR3 sequence is 13 residues long. Trimming took off 0 bases at V and 8 bases at J, with 9 bases between the two ends. CDR3 coding DNA: TGTGCCAGCAGCTTGGATAGGGTCGATGAGCAGTTCTTC. It specifies CASSLDRVDEQFF.

This clonotype was observed at least ten times. This rearrangement joins TRBV7-7 to TRBJ2-2, with a possible D match to TRBD1 (6 bases). Germline CDR1 SSHAT, CDR2 FNYEAQ (reference sequence). This CDR3 spans 15 amino acids. The V gene lost 5 bases and the J gene lost 0 bases, with 10 bases spanning the gap. In nucleotides, the CDR3 is TGTGCCAGCAGCCCCAGGGGCGCGAACACCGGGGAGCTGTTTTTT. Translated: CASSPRGANTGELFF.

This clonotype occurred a few times. The chain recombines TRBV11-2 with TRBJ2-7; 9 positions agree with TRBD1. V was pared by 5 bases and J by 5 bases, with 10 bases of the junction left unmatched. The CDR3 spans 15 residues. Germline V gives CDR1 SGHAT, CDR2 FQNNGV. The chain's CDR3 is CASSQRQGVFNEQYF. As DNA, the CDR3 is TGTGCCAGCAGCCAAAGACAGGGGGTTTTCAACGAGCAGTACTTC.